This T cell receptor (beta chain) derives from a study of cytomegalovirus exposure and HLA in healthy donors. Across the study: Genotyping of 400 or so donors showed that over 65% belonged to the Caucasian-associated ancestry cluster.

This clone has more than one count but fewer than ten. Its antigen is unknown. Notes on the study in general: The classifier reportedly diagnosed cytomegalovirus status with high sensitivity and specificity. In vitro, a few CMV-associated chains proved specific for CMV antigens.

Trimming removed 3 bases at V and 2 bases at J, with 12 bases between. This CDR3 is 14 amino acids long. Germline V gene sequence: CDR1 SGHNT, CDR2 YYREEE (reference sequence). Use of 60 Vbeta and 13 Jbeta primers characterized the PCR. Using immunoSEQ multiplex PCR, the repertoire was profiled, and TCRdb retains in-frame clones only, with some absent. The data hold about 160,000 clones, with 70% to 80% observed a single time. This clonotype was obtained from a man aged 35 to 55 in good health and CMV-seronegative. The source material was PBMCs. The chain is built from TRBV5-4 and TRBJ2-7, with D possibly TRBD2 on 7 matching bases. CDR3 DNA sequence: TGTGCCAGCAGCTCACAGGGAGGGACCTACGAGCAGTACTTC. Its protein product is CASSSQGGTYEQYF.